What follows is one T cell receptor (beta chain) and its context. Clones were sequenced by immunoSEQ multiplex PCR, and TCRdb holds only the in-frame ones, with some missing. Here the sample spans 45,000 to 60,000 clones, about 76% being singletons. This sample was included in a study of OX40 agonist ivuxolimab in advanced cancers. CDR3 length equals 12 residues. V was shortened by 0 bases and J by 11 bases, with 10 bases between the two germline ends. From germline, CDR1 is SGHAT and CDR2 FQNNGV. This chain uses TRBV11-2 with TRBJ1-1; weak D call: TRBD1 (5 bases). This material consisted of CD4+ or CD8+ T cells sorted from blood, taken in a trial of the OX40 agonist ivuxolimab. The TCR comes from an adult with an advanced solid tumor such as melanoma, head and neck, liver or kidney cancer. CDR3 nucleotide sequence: TGTGCCAGCAGCTTAGAGTGGGGCGGTGCTTTCTTT. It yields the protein CASSLEWGGAFF. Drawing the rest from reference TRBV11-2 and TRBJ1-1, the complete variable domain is EAGVAQSPRYKIIEKRQSVAFWCNPISGHATLYWYQQILGQGPKLLIQFQNNGVVDDSQLPKDRFSAERLKGVDSTLKIQPAKLEDSAVYLCASSLEWGGAFFGQGTRLTVV.